This entry concerns a single T cell receptor beta chain. What antigen it recognizes has not been identified. It has no much larger one-base neighbor in the sample; base qualities were not kept. These data belong to a study of shared clonotypes between healthy human individuals (dated by TCRdb to 2020 to 2021). Looking at the study overall: A couple of women and a few men aged 18 to 49 years were included in the cohort. For each donor, CD4 naive and CD4 memory were each given three plates, CD8 naive was given two plates, and CD8 memory was given one plate. Per donor, leukapheresis produced somewhere between about 0.8 and 9.5 billion PBMCs. Blood TCR repertoires of five healthy adults were deeply sequenced to estimate repertoire size and the extent of clonotype sharing between individuals. Different laboratories and diverse techniques were used to prepare libraries and sequence TCR repertoires, to increase sequencing depth and limit assay-specific biases. The investigation overall reported the following: Pairwise subsampling led to the expectation that sequencing depth would affect the degree of clonotype sharing among donors. Even with the large sequencing depth, rarefaction of the sorted-subset datasets indicated that sequencing was incomplete. The genetic and exposure-history diversity represented was limited by the small number of donors. Sharing across a few donors was observed for around 5% of naive CD4, less than 4% of naive CD8, 2.3% of memory CD4, and about 0.39% of memory CD8 clonotypes. Estimated clonotype richness was generally larger for naive than for memory subsets. Sampling was restricted to blood, and TCR repertoires in tissues likely differ from the TCR repertoires found in blood. Clonotypes shared by all four sorted-subset donors showed higher generation probabilities than non-shared clonotypes.

CD8 naive samples were obtained by positive selection for CCR7 among CD45RO-negative cells, yielding a CD45RA+CCR7+ population from which TemRA cells were excluded. The donors were healthy, HIV-negative adults with no recently reported acute infections or vaccinations. All donors were Caucasian adults living in Nashville, Tennessee, USA. After blood collection by leukapheresis, PBMCs were isolated using Ficoll-Histopaque density gradient centrifugation and then cryopreserved in the vapor phase of liquid nitrogen. Analytical flow cytometry was used to check the purity and quantity of every magnetically sorted T cell population. Each sorted fraction had its genomic DNA isolated and then quantified by UV absorbance on a Nanodrop 2000c. Using the deep immunoSEQ assay, TCR CDR3 regions were amplified from genomic DNA by multiplex PCR. Genomic DNA extracted from each cell subset was distributed evenly over all wells of several immunoSEQ 96-well plates, and each plate served as one replicate. For sorted subsets, each replicate PCR was loaded with about 0.2 ug genomic DNA, equivalent to 25,000 to 35,000 T cell genomes. Purified libraries were measured with a Qubit 3.0 fluorometer, size-checked on a Bioanalyzer 2100, and measured again with the KAPA Library Quantification kit. Each immunoSEQ 96-well plate was sequenced on its own single-read 150-cycle Illumina NextSeq 550 flow cell. Turning to the authors' computational methods: Because only junctional sequences without quality scores were contained in the immunoSEQ output, filtering matching that applied to full-length reads could not be performed. Sequences were annotated with PyIR, a Python wrapper for IgBLAST v1.9, using IMGT germline references to assign V/J genes and CDR3. Any read was removed if the V/J assignment was weak (E-value above 1e-6), the CDR3 was missing, or the read contained stop codons, out-of-frame junctions, or ambiguous translated residues. V3J clonotypes were defined as sequences sharing the same inferred V gene, J gene, and CDR3 amino acid sequence. Percentage overlap between repertoires was computed as shared unique clonotypes divided by the size of the smaller repertoire. Richness of each repertoire was evaluated using RTK rarefaction, the Chao1 estimator, and Recon v2.1 estimates of unobserved clonotypes. Generation probabilities were computed with OLGA for all TCRbeta clonotypes obtained by the gDNA method from four donors. TCRdb took this table from immuneACCESS and kept in-frame rearrangements with V and J called. Such tables lack part of the clones; where checked against another copy, unresolved V genes explain under half of the gap, and the rest is unexplained. V and J calls and clone size are given by that table; D and trimming were obtained from the DNA. This sample holds about 2.1 million clones; around 95% were observed only once. Together, the top ten hold about 1.6% of the sample.

The sequenced sample was naive CD8+ T cells from PBMCs. The sample's cell subset or site label, in plain terms: CD45RA+CCR7+. The source of this sequence is a man younger than 35 in good health. Some clones in this sample may be carry-over from other donors' samples.

The DNA sequence is TGTGCCAGCAGTTACTCGAGGGGGCACCAAGAGACCCAGTACTTC. Translated, this is CASSYSRGHQETQYF. The chain is assembled from TRBV6-5 and TRBJ2-5; the central 7 bases match TRBD1. Unmatched junction bases come to 1, with V trimmed by 0 bases and J by 0 bases. CDR1 is given as MNHEY and CDR2 as SVGAGI, both from the germline V gene. The CDR3 spans 15 residues, from the cysteine through the phenylalanine. The CDR3 DNA has 45 bases and is translated from base 1.